Listed here are 27 T cell receptor beta chains from one sample, sequenced in a study of tumor-infiltrating lymphocytes in primary liver carcinoma. Co-extraction yielded RNA and DNA from roughly 20-30 mg of unsorted bulk tissue. Making TCR beta cDNA involved approximately 480 ng total RNA and a constant-region primer. Nested multiplex PCR, run for three rounds with slightly modified ARM-PCR, yielded TCR beta libraries. Running ten to eleven cycles apiece, the first two PCR rounds relied on TRBV1-TRBV30 forward primers together with a C-beta reverse primer. TCRdb processed the multiplex PCR reads anew with MiXCR; each CDR3 protein has one entry. The sample has tens of thousands of distinct CDR3 sequences; roughly two thirds are singletons. Sequenced material: tumor-adjacent normal liver tissue. The origin of the receptors is a man between 35 and 55 years old with primary liver carcinoma and hepatitis B virus infection.

As to this clonotype: It is likely a read error, because the conserved phenylalanine at the end of the CDR3 is missing. Because the CDR3's place on the DNA is in doubt, the DNA is left out and the CDR3 is given as listed by TCRdb. The chain combines TRBV24-1 with TRBJ2-5. The CDR3 is 15 residues long, ends included. Germline V gene lookup returns CDR1 KGHDR and CDR2 SFDVKD. This CDR3 is CATSDTVSLQETPYS.

This clonotype was counted between two and nine times. The chain recombines TRBV6-5 with TRBJ1-1; possibly TRBD1 for D (6 bases). The CDR3 has 12 amino acids. Between the trimmed V and J ends, which lost 5 bases and 3 bases, there was a span of 7 bases. CDR1 is MNHEY and CDR2 is SVGAGI in the germline V gene. The CDR3 DNA reads TGTGCCAGCAGTGGGACACACACTGAAGCTTTCTTT. Its protein product is CASSGTHTEAFF.

Turning to this clonotype: Germline and junction disagree at one end, which may indicate a read error. The gene calls are TRBV4-3 and TRBJ2-7; D is unclear. Looked up from germline, CDR1 is LGHNA and CDR2 is YSLEER. The CDR3 contains 15 residues. The CDR3 nucleotides are TGTGCAAGCAACCAAGATCGCGAGACTCCCTACGAGCAGTACTTC. As protein: CASNQDRETPYEQYF.

For this clonotype: At one end the junction does not follow the germline gene, possibly because of a read error. The chain carries TRBV4-2 and TRBJ1-4; the D is unclear. The V gene's germline CDR1 is LGHNA and CDR2 YNFKEQ. There are 16 residues in the CDR3. The DNA for the CDR3 is TGTGCCAGCAACCAAGATTCTCAGCTGCCCAATGAGATACTGTTTTTT. It encodes CASNQDSQLPNEILFF.

This clonotype came up once. Possible read error: a much larger clone is one base away. This chain connects TRBV28 to TRBJ2-3; 9 nucleotides align to TRBD2. CDR3 size: 15 residues. J was trimmed by 4 bases and V by 6 bases; bases with no gene match: 8. CDR1 and CDR2 (germline): MDHEN, SYDVKM. As DNA, the CDR3 is TGTGCCAGCAGAAGGACTAGCGTGAGATCAGATACGCAGTATTTT. This encodes CASRRTSVRSDTQYF.

The rearrangement joins TRBV24-1 to TRBJ2-2, with no clear D. This CDR3 comprises 13 residues. Germline CDR1 is KGHDR and CDR2 is SFDVKD. The V and J ends lost 9 bases and 6 bases respectively, with 13 bases between them. The CDR3 loop reads CATEFGRSGELFF. DNA of the CDR3: TGTGCCACCGAATTTGGACGCTCCGGGGAGCTGTTTTTT.

Comments on this clonotype: Being one base from a much bigger clone, this may be a read error. The V gene is TRBV5-1, the J gene TRBJ2-1; TRBD2 matches at 14 bases. CDR1 is SGHRS, CDR2 YFSETQ, per germline. The CDR3 length is 13 residues. The CDR3 spells CACSLGLAGEEFF. In DNA, the CDR3 is TGCGCCTGCAGCTTGGGACTAGCGGGAGAGGAGTTCTTC.

In its sample, this clonotype was seen many times. One junction end disagrees with the germline gene, perhaps due to a read error. CDR3: CASIPSYNGQFF. The CDR3 DNA reads as TGTGCCAGCATTCCGTCCTACAATGGGCAGTTCTTC. This chain uses TRBV6-1 with TRBJ2-1; D not resolved. Per germline, CDR1 MNHNS and CDR2 SASEGT. The CDR3 is made up of 12 amino acids.

Points on this clonotype: The CDR3 carries no conserved terminal phenylalanine or tryptophan, so it likely arises from a read error. The gene calls are TRBV29-1 and TRBJ2-3, with TRBD1 matching 8 bases. The CDR3 loop spans 12 amino acids. Germline CDR1 reads SQVTM; CDR2 reads ANQGSEA. The CDR3 DNA sequence: TGCATCGTGGGACAGGAGGGAGATACGCAGTATTTG. It encodes CIVGQEGDTQYL.

A note on this clonotype: With a much larger clone just one base away, this may be a read error. No conserved phenylalanine or tryptophan ends this CDR3, so it is likely a read error. This chain connects TRBV6-2 or TRBV6-3 to TRBJ1-5, with a possible D match to TRBD1 (5 bases). The CDR3 runs to 15 residues. The germline gives CDR1 MNHEY, CDR2 SVGEGT. V dropped 4 bases and J dropped 0 bases, with 10 bases sitting between them. CDR3 DNA sequence: TGTGCCAGCAGTTTGCAGGGAGGTAGCAATCAGCCCCAGCATCCT. This sequence encodes CASSLQGGSNQPQHP.

This clonotype was seen at least ten times. The gene calls are TRBV10-1 and TRBJ1-2; D is unresolved. This CDR3 contains 12 residues. The germline gives CDR1 WNHNN, CDR2 SYGVQD (reference sequence). Trimming removed 3 bases from V and 5 bases from J, with 7 bases in between. CDR3 DNA: TGCGCCAGCAGTGACAGTACTTATGGCTACACCTTC. Translated: CASSDSTYGYTF.

This clonotype was detected ten times or more. The chain has TRBV6-4 and TRBJ2-3, with D perhaps TRBD2 (5 bases). The CDR3 is 15 residues long. Trimming stripped 3 bases from V and 6 bases from J, with 16 bases between. In germline, CDR1 is MRHNA, CDR2 SNTAGT. The CDR3 reads CASSEGSGVSDTQYF. The CDR3 DNA reads as TGTGCCAGCAGTGAAGGGAGTGGGGTGTCGGATACGCAGTATTTT.

For this clonotype: An end of the junction differs from the germline gene, which may be a read error. V and J are TRBV29-1 and TRBJ2-1, with a tentative D call TRBD2 (5 bases). Germline V CDR1 and CDR2: SQVTM, ANQGSEA. CDR3 size: 16 residues. In DNA, the CDR3 is TGTAGCGTCGCCATGTTTCGGCCCTGGTCCCGTCATGAGCAGTTCTTC. Encoded protein: CSVAMFRPWSRHEQFF.

In the case of this clonotype: Relative to the germline gene, one junction end is altered; a read error may explain this. The V and J genes are TRBV4-3 and TRBJ2-5; no clear D gene. CDR3 size: 15 residues. Germline-derived CDR1 and CDR2 are LGHNA and YSLEER. The CDR3 DNA sequence: TGCGCCAGCAGCCAAGATCCAGCTAGTCAAGAGACCCAGCACTTC. It is translated as CASSQDPASQETQHF.

About this clonotype itself: One junction end does not reproduce the germline sequence, and a read error may be involved. The rearrangement joins TRBV10-3 to TRBJ1-2; possibly TRBD1 for D (5 bases). Looked up from germline, CDR1 is ENHRY and CDR2 is SYGVKD. The CDR3 is 14 amino acids. CDR3: CVISMTGPTRGYTF. CDR3 bases: TGTGTCATCAGTATGACGGGGCCAACTCGTGGCTACACCTTC.

This clonotype was seen at least ten times. A read error may account for a junction end that differs from germline. This chain uses TRBV11-3 with TRBJ2-2; tentatively, D is TRBD2 (6 bases). Germline V gene lookup returns CDR1 SGHNT and CDR2 YENEEA. CDR3 length: 15 residues. The CDR3 is CVSSWGLENTGELVF. Here the CDR3 DNA reads TGTGTCAGCAGCTGGGGACTGGAGAACACCGGGGAGCTGGTTTTT.

CDR3 sequence (DNA): TGTGCCATCAGTGGGGCCCGCGACAGTGACTATGGCTACACCTTC. Protein sequence: CAISGARDSDYGYTF. V gene TRBV10-3 combines with J gene TRBJ1-2, with D possibly matching TRBD1 (5 bases). This CDR3 region has 15 residues. The V end lost 4 bases, the J end lost 3 bases, and 15 bases lay between the germline ends. Looked up from germline, CDR1 is ENHRY and CDR2 is SYGVKD.

As for this clonotype: At one end the junction does not follow the germline gene, possibly because of a read error. This chain uses TRBV6-6 with TRBJ2-6; possibly TRBD1 for D (5 bases). The CDR3 is made up of 15 amino acids. Germline loops: CDR1 MNHNY, CDR2 SVGAGI (reference sequence). CDR3 DNA: TGTGCCAACAGCCCCAGGGTGTCTGGGGCCAACATCCTGACTTTC. Translating gives CANSPRVSGANILTF.

V gene TRBV11-2 combines with J gene TRBJ2-3; D is uncertain. Germline CDR1 and CDR2: SGHAT and FQNNGV. This CDR3 region has 12 residues. CDR3 coding DNA: TGTACCATCAGCGCCTGCACAGATACGCAGTATTTT. Protein sequence: CTISACTDTQYF.

Worth noting for this clonotype: The junction does not match germline at one end; this may be a read error. The chain recombines TRBV10-2 with TRBJ2-3; 9 positions match TRBD2. CDR3 length: 17 amino acids. Germline V gene sequence: CDR1 WSHSY, CDR2 SAAADI. CDR3 protein: CTSNELQGLASTDTQYF. CDR3 DNA: TGCACCAGCAATGAGTTACAGGGACTAGCTAGCACAGATACGCAGTATTTT.

The chain employs TRBV29-1 and TRBJ1-1, with D uncertain. This CDR3 comprises 12 residues. The ends were cut back, 8 bases at V and 6 bases at J, with 16 bases in the middle. CDR1 and CDR2 (germline): SQVTM, ANQGSEA. The CDR3 DNA reads TGCAGCTGGGCGGGCAACTACGCTGAAGCTTTCTTT. Protein: CSWAGNYAEAFF.

Regarding this clonotype: As the CDR3 is not closed by the conserved phenylalanine or tryptophan, this likely results from a read error. The CDR3 DNA reads as TGTGGCAGCAGTCACCGGGACAGGGGTGACGAGCAGTACTCC. This sequence encodes CGSSHRDRGDEQYS. The chain is built from TRBV6-5 and TRBJ2-7, with 10 nucleotides matching TRBD1. From germline, CDR1 is MNHEY and CDR2 SVGAGI. This CDR3 comprises 14 residues.

Points on this clonotype: The conserved phenylalanine or tryptophan normally closing the CDR3 is absent here, so this likely arose from a read error. CDR3 protein: CASSLTGRTGANVLTL. CDR3 sequence (DNA): TGTGCCAGCAGCTTGACAGGGAGAACAGGGGCCAACGTCCTGACTTTG. This sequence joins TRBV11-2 and TRBJ2-6; 7 bases agree with TRBD1. Per germline, CDR1 SGHAT and CDR2 FQNNGV. V was clipped by 3 bases and J by 4 bases; unmatched bases: 6. The CDR3 sequence is 16 residues long.

V usage is TRBV4-2 and J usage is TRBJ2-7, with a possible D match to TRBD2 (6 bases). There are 16 residues in the CDR3. CDR1 LGHNA and CDR2 YNFKEQ come from the germline V gene. Trimming stripped 1 base from V and 4 bases from J, with 17 bases between. CDR3 nucleotides: TGTGCCAGCAGCCAAGCGGCTTGCGGGGTTACATACGAGCAGTACTTC. This translates into CASSQAACGVTYEQYF.

As to this clonotype: A read error may produce the germline difference seen at one junction end. V gene TRBV11-2 combines with J gene TRBJ2-2, with unresolved D. Germline V gene data show CDR1 as SGHAT and CDR2 as FQNNGV. The CDR3 runs to 13 residues. CDR3 region: CAGSLQNTRELFF. CDR3 sequence (DNA): TGTGCCGGCAGCTTACAGAACACCAGGGAGCTGTTTTTT.

Concerning this clonotype itself: The junction differs from germline at one of its ends, possibly a read error. The genes are TRBV11-2 and TRBJ2-1; D unclear. Germline values: CDR1 SGHAT, CDR2 FQNNGV. There are 16 residues in the CDR3. The CDR3 protein is CACSLELMIPYNEQFF. The CDR3 nucleotides read TGTGCCTGCAGCTTAGAATTAATGATCCCCTACAATGAGCAGTTCTTC.

Worth noting for this clonotype: At one of its ends the junction is not consistent with the germline gene, which may arise from a read error. The genes are TRBV29-1 and TRBJ2-1; D is unresolved. The CDR3 is 14 amino acids. The germline V gene encodes CDR1 SQVTM and CDR2 ANQGSEA. The CDR3 DNA reads as TGCAGGGTTGGGCGCCTGTTAGCCTACAATGAGCAGTTCTTC. Amino acids: CRVGRLLAYNEQFF.